Reported below is one T cell receptor beta chain. Its antigen is unidentified. These data belong to a study of cytomegalovirus exposure and HLA in healthy donors. Study-wide background: Both the approximately 130 validation repertoires and the roughly 700 first-cohort repertoires used the same platform, as reported by a later analysis. General study findings and limits: Associated with cytomegalovirus, according to the listing, were 150 to 200 TCR beta chains. Within the 100 to 150 validation repertoires, first-cohort TCR clusters tended to co-occur, according to a later analysis.

The donors were members of the validation cohort, which comprised 90 to 150 subjects and was separate from the first cohort of fewer than 700 subjects. Some clones are missing from TCRdb's copy, which holds only in-frame ones; the method was immunoSEQ multiplex PCR. The table shows some 65,000 clones, with roughly 94% occurring only once. V lost 3 bases and J lost 2; bases outside the gene matches: 10. Germline V CDR1 and CDR2: MNHEY, SMNVEV (reference sequence). CDR3 length equals 17 residues. The rearrangement joins TRBV27 to TRBJ2-3, with 8 bases matching TRBD2. The clonotype was recovered from a man aged 18 to 35 in good health and CMV-seropositive. Specimen: PBMCs. CDR3 in amino acids: CASSFSQRGLNTDTQYF. The CDR3 coding sequence is TGTGCCAGCAGTTTCTCCCAGCGGGGGTTAAACACAGATACGCAGTATTTT.